The rows below give T cell receptor beta chains drawn from one sample of a study of OX40 agonist ivuxolimab in advanced cancers. TCRdb keeps only in-frame clones here, not all; method: immunoSEQ multiplex PCR. The table shows some 65,000 clones, with about nine tenths occurring only once. Specimen: CD4+ or CD8+ T cells sorted from blood, collected in a trial of the OX40 agonist ivuxolimab. The receptors come from an adult with an advanced solid tumor such as melanoma, head and neck, liver or kidney cancer. CDR3s include the opening cysteine and the closing phenylalanine or tryptophan. A D gene is named only where the DNA matches it firmly. Size is stated for part of the rows, as once, few or many counts, or as a class when the clone is expanded.

CDR3aa: CASTPSGRARNEQFF
CDR3nt: TGTGCCAGCACTCCCAGCGGGAGGGCCCGGAATGAGCAGTTCTTC
j_gene: TRBJ2-1
abundance: NA
d_gene: TRBD2
v_gene: TRBV9

CDR3aa: CASSGAGPRGIQYF
CDR3nt: TGTGCCAGCAGCGGGGCAGGGCCCCGGGGCATTCAGTACTTC
j_gene: TRBJ2-4
abundance: NA
d_gene: NA
v_gene: TRBV2

CDR3aa: CASSQGTGRYEQFF
CDR3nt: TGTGCCAGCAGCCAAGGGACTGGGCGTTATGAGCAGTTCTTC
j_gene: TRBJ2-1
abundance: once
d_gene: NA
v_gene: TRBV4-2

CDR3aa: CASSLWTSGTYEQYF
CDR3nt: TGTGCCAGTAGTCTATGGACTAGCGGCACCTACGAGCAGTACTTC
j_gene: TRBJ2-7
abundance: NA
d_gene: TRBD2
v_gene: TRBV19

CDR3aa: CASSTDSRSSYEQYF
CDR3nt: TGTGCCAGCAGCACAGACTCGCGGTCTTCCTACGAGCAGTACTTC
j_gene: TRBJ2-7
abundance: NA
d_gene: NA
v_gene: TRBV5-4

CDR3aa: CASSEIPGAGYEQYF
CDR3nt: TGTGCCAGCAGTGAAATCCCAGGGGCAGGGTACGAGCAGTACTTC
j_gene: TRBJ2-7
abundance: NA
d_gene: NA
v_gene: TRBV2

CDR3aa: CASSYFTRGQPQHF
CDR3nt: TGTGCCAGCAGTTACTTCACGAGGGGTCAGCCCCAGCATTTT
j_gene: TRBJ1-5
abundance: few
d_gene: NA
v_gene: TRBV6-5

CDR3aa: CASSLAGDSPLHF
CDR3nt: TGTGCCAGCAGCTTAGCTGGGGATTCACCCCTCCACTTT
j_gene: TRBJ1-6
abundance: medium-sized
d_gene: NA
v_gene: TRBV7-2

CDR3aa: CASNKRDRGGYGYTF
CDR3nt: TGTGCCAGCAACAAAAGGGACAGGGGTGGCTATGGCTACACCTTC
j_gene: TRBJ1-2
abundance: NA
d_gene: TRBD1
v_gene: TRBV6-6

CDR3aa: CASSEAWSFMYGYTF
CDR3nt: TGTGCCAGCAGTGAAGCCTGGTCTTTTATGTATGGCTACACCTTC
j_gene: TRBJ1-2
abundance: NA
d_gene: NA
v_gene: TRBV6-1

CDR3aa: CASSLGGGGEQFF
CDR3nt: TGTGCCAGCAGCTTAGGCGGGGGGGGTGAGCAGTTCTTC
j_gene: TRBJ2-1
abundance: NA
d_gene: TRBD2
v_gene: TRBV7-2

CDR3aa: CASRDYKGGGDTQYF
CDR3nt: TGTGCCAGCAGAGACTATAAGGGGGGGGGAGATACGCAGTATTTT
j_gene: TRBJ2-3
abundance: NA
d_gene: NA
v_gene: TRBV6-6

CDR3aa: CASSLERVSRGYTF
CDR3nt: TGTGCCAGCAGCTTAGAAAGGGTTTCGCGTGGCTACACCTTC
j_gene: TRBJ1-2
abundance: NA
d_gene: NA
v_gene: TRBV13

CDR3aa: CASSQAPDTPNEQFF
CDR3nt: TGCGCCAGCAGCCAAGCCCCCGACACACCCAATGAGCAGTTCTTC
j_gene: TRBJ2-1
abundance: NA
d_gene: NA
v_gene: TRBV4-3

CDR3aa: CASSLPGTGGIRSQETQYF
CDR3nt: TGTGCCAGCAGCTTACCCGGGACAGGGGGCATAAGAAGTCAAGAGACCCAGTACTTC
j_gene: TRBJ2-5
abundance: NA
d_gene: TRBD1
v_gene: TRBV7-9

CDR3aa: CASREPGHLGGGYTF
CDR3nt: TGTGCCAGCAGAGAACCGGGACACCTAGGGGGCGGCTACACCTTC
j_gene: TRBJ1-2
abundance: NA
d_gene: TRBD1
v_gene: TRBV19

CDR3aa: CASSILPGPSYEQYF
CDR3nt: TGTGCCAGTAGTATCCTGCCGGGACCGTCCTACGAGCAGTACTTC
j_gene: TRBJ2-7
abundance: NA
d_gene: NA
v_gene: TRBV19

CDR3aa: CASSPVLGTSYNEQFF
CDR3nt: TGTGCCAGCAGTCCAGTTTTGGGGACCTCTTACAATGAGCAGTTCTTC
j_gene: TRBJ2-1
abundance: NA
d_gene: NA
v_gene: TRBV28

CDR3aa: CASSVRDSRYEQYF
CDR3nt: TGTGCCAGCAGCGTGCGGGACAGTCGCTACGAGCAGTACTTC
j_gene: TRBJ2-7
abundance: NA
d_gene: NA
v_gene: TRBV13

CDR3aa: CASSIGQGANYGYTF
CDR3nt: TGTGCCAGTAGTATAGGACAGGGAGCTAACTATGGCTACACCTTC
j_gene: TRBJ1-2
abundance: NA
d_gene: TRBD1
v_gene: TRBV19

CDR3aa: CASSSQGTYEQYF
CDR3nt: TGTGCCAGCAGCTCACAGGGGACCTACGAGCAGTACTTC
j_gene: TRBJ2-7
abundance: NA
d_gene: TRBD1
v_gene: TRBV7-2

CDR3aa: CASSETAGARNQPQHF
CDR3nt: TGTGCCAGCAGTGAGACGGCAGGGGCACGCAATCAGCCCCAGCATTTT
j_gene: TRBJ1-5
abundance: NA
d_gene: NA
v_gene: TRBV6-1

CDR3aa: CASSPGLANEQFF
CDR3nt: TGTGCCAGTAGTCCGGGACTAGCCAATGAGCAGTTCTTC
j_gene: TRBJ2-1
abundance: NA
d_gene: TRBD2
v_gene: TRBV19

CDR3aa: CASSSYRDNYNYGYTF
CDR3nt: TGTGCCAGCAGCTCCTACCGGGACAATTATAACTATGGCTACACCTTC
j_gene: TRBJ1-2
abundance: NA
d_gene: NA
v_gene: TRBV13

CDR3aa: CATSRPPTVSGRAGEQYF
CDR3nt: TGTGCCACCAGCAGACCGCCTACCGTTAGCGGGAGGGCCGGGGAGCAGTACTTC
j_gene: TRBJ2-7
abundance: NA
d_gene: TRBD2
v_gene: TRBV15